The clone carrying this TCR beta chain occurred many times. This record belongs to a study of T-cell memory formation after mild COVID-19. The CDR3 runs to 14 residues. Germline V CDR1 and CDR2: SGHRS, YFSETQ. V shed 2 bases and J shed 6 bases, with 12 bases lying between them. TCRdb analysed the 5' RACE reads with MiXCR anew, one entry per CDR3 protein. The table shows fewer than 250,000 distinct CDR3 sequences, with about 10% occurring only once. The receptor was isolated from a man aged 18 to 35 who had mild COVID-19 (a few samples of this study predate the infection). Cell type and time point are not known. Sequenced: PBMCs or a T cell subset sorted from them (not recorded which). This chain links TRBV5-1 with TRBJ2-4; possibly TRBD1 or TRBD2 for D (5 bases each). The CDR3 nucleotides read TGCGCCAGCAGCTTCGGGGCGGAGAGAAACATTCAGTACTTC. Translated, it gives CASSFGAERNIQYF. The full variable domain, completed using reference TRBV5-1 and TRBJ2-4, is KAGVTQTPRYLIKTRGQQVTLSCSPISGHRSVSWYQQTPGQGLQFLFEYFSETQRNKGNFPGRFSGRQFSNSRSEMNVSTLELGDSALYLCASSFGAERNIQYFGAGTRLSVL.